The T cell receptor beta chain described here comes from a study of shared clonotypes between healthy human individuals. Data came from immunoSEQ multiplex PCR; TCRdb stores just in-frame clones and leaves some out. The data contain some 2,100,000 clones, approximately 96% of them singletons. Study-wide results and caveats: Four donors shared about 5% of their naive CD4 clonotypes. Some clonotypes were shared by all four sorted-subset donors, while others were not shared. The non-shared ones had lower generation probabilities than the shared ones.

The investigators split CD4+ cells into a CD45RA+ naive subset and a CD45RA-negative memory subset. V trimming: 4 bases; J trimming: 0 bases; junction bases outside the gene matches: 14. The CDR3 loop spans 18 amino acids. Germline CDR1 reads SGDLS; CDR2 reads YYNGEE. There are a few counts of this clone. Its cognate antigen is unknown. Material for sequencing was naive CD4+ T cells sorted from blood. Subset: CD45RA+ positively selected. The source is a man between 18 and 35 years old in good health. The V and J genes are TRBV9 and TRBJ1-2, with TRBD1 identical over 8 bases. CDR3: CASSPRALGTGANYGYTF. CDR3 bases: TGTGCCAGCAGCCCTAGGGCCCTGGGGACAGGCGCTAACTATGGCTACACCTTC.